The 2 T cell receptor beta chains listed next were all sequenced from one sample in a study of CD8 T cells in ankylosing spondylitis. MiXCR, run by TCRdb on the 5' RACE reads, gives a single entry per CDR3 protein. This table holds some 200,000 distinct CDR3 sequences, roughly 13% found once. The sample consisted of blood, either unsorted or a sorted T cell fraction (not recorded which). These receptors originate from a male donor with ankylosing spondylitis or in good health (not recorded which).

V usage is TRBV5-1 and J usage is TRBJ2-5; D is uncertain. Trimming took 0 bases from V and 1 from J, leaving 7 bases between them. This CDR3 region has 14 residues. The germline V gene encodes CDR1 SGHRS and CDR2 YFSETQ. The CDR3 DNA follows: TGCGCCAGCAGCTTGGCAGTGCTCCAAGAGACCCAGTACTTC. It specifies CASSLAVLQETQYF.

This clonotype was observed a handful of times. The chain recombines TRBV5-1 with TRBJ2-3, with D uncertain. The V gene's germline CDR1 is SGHRS and CDR2 YFSETQ. Between the trimmed V and J ends, which lost 0 bases and 2 bases, there was a span of 7 bases. This CDR3 region has 14 residues. For the CDR3, the DNA is TGCGCCAGCAGCTTGGAAACAGCCACAGATACGCAGTATTTT. Protein sequence: CASSLETATDTQYF.